The 27 T cell receptor beta chains listed next were all sequenced from one sample in a study of blood T cell repertoires in COVID-19. Measured with immunoSEQ multiplex PCR; TCRdb has only the in-frame clones, and not every one. Among 220,000 or so clones, more than 65% were seen once, and the ten largest hold 3.6%. Sequencing was performed on peripheral blood. These receptors originate from a woman over 75 with acute or convalescent COVID-19.

This sequence joins TRBV19 and TRBJ1-5; maybe TRBD1 (5 bases). This CDR3 has 13 amino acids. Germline V lookup: CDR1 LNHDA, CDR2 SQIVND (reference sequence). The V gene lost 5 bases and the J gene lost 5 bases, with 10 bases spanning the gap. CDR3: CASSRQSDQPQHF. The CDR3 DNA is TGTGCCAGTAGTCGACAGTCTGATCAGCCCCAGCATTTT.

This chain links TRBV4-1 with TRBJ2-2; 8 bases agree with TRBD1. Germline assignment: CDR1 MGHRA and CDR2 YSYEKL. Losses at the gene ends were 2 bases for V and 10 bases for J; bases not matched to a gene: 3. CDR3 length: 13 residues. Here the CDR3 reads CASSQLQGAELFF. In DNA form, the CDR3 reads TGCGCCAGCAGCCAACTCCAGGGGGCGGAGCTGTTTTTT.

This clone turned up a few times. The chain carries TRBV3-1 (or the pseudogene TRBV3-2) and TRBJ1-6, with TRBD1 as a possible D gene (5 bases). V was shortened by 4 bases and J by 7 bases, with 11 bases between the two germline ends. The CDR3 has 14 amino acids. Germline V CDR1 and CDR2: LGHDT, YNNKEL (reference sequence). CDR3 sequence: CASSPGLPNSPLHF. The DNA of the CDR3 is TGTGCCAGCAGCCCAGGGCTTCCGAATTCACCCCTCCACTTT.

CDR3 region: CASSLVGGDEAFF. The CDR3, as DNA: TGTGCCAGCAGCCTAGTTGGGGGGGATGAAGCTTTCTTT. The genes are TRBV7-2 and TRBJ1-1; maybe TRBD1 (5 bases). V was shortened by 5 bases and J by 7 bases, with 14 bases between the two germline ends. CDR3 length: 13 amino acids. Germline values: CDR1 SGHTA, CDR2 FQGNSA.

V gene TRBV11-3 combines with J gene TRBJ1-3, with 8 positions matching TRBD1. The germline CDR1 and CDR2 sequences are SGHNT and YENEEA. The CDR3 is 14 amino acids. The J segment lost 4 bases and the V segment lost 5 bases, leaving 4 bases of the junction unmatched. CDR3 coding DNA: TGTGCCAGCAGCCTTGACAGGGGCGGAAACACCATATATTTT. Its translation: CASSLDRGGNTIYF.

This sequence joins TRBV3-1 (or the pseudogene TRBV3-2) and TRBJ1-1; D is possibly TRBD1 (5 bases). This CDR3 is built from 14 residues. Germline V CDR1 and CDR2: LGHDT, YNNKEL (reference sequence). Trimming took 1 base from V and 4 from J, leaving 10 bases between them. CDR3 DNA sequence: TGTGCCAGCAGCCAAGTTGGGGGAGGCACTGAAGCTTTCTTT. Translation gives CASSQVGGGTEAFF.

This clone appeared a few times. V gene TRBV19 combines with J gene TRBJ1-1; 7 bases line up with TRBD1. This CDR3 has 14 residues. Unmatched junction bases numbered 7, after V lost 4 bases and J lost 5 bases. Germline V gene lookup returns CDR1 LNHDA and CDR2 SQIVND (reference sequence). DNA for the CDR3: TGTGCCAGTAGTACCCACAGGGGACAGACTGAAGCTTTCTTT. This codes for CASSTHRGQTEAFF.

The chain carries TRBV7-9 and TRBJ1-2; D ambiguous. Germline CDR1 SEHNR, CDR2 FQNEAQ (reference sequence). Trimming pared 5 bases from V and 6 bases from J, leaving 7 bases between. This CDR3 is 11 amino acids long. CDR3 residues: CASSPGDGYTF. In DNA form, the CDR3 reads TGTGCCAGCAGCCCCGGGGATGGCTACACCTTC. Filled out from reference TRBV7-9 and TRBJ1-2, the complete variable domain reads DTGVSQNPRHKITKRGQNVTFRCDPISEHNRLYWYRQTLGQGPEFLTYFQNEAQLEKSRLLSDRFSAERPKGSFSTLEIQRTEQGDSAMYLCASSPGDGYTFGSGTRLTVV.

The genes are TRBV2 and TRBJ2-2; TRBD1 agrees at 7 bases. Germline trimming cut 3 bases from V and 0 bases from J; bases unmatched to any gene: 1. The CDR3 sequence is 15 residues long. In germline, CDR1 is SNHLY, CDR2 FYNNEI. CDR3 region: CASSEQGANTGELFF. The CDR3 DNA reads TGTGCCAGCAGTGAGCAGGGGGCGAACACCGGGGAGCTGTTTTTT.

CDR3 bases: TGTGCCAGCAGCTCCAATCGACAGGTGGGGACGTCTGGCTACACCTTC. It yields the protein CASSSNRQVGTSGYTF. V is TRBV7-2 and J is TRBJ1-2; perhaps TRBD1 as D (6 bases). The length of the CDR3 is 16 residues. Per the germline V gene, CDR1 is SGHTA and CDR2 is FQGNSA. V was cut by 4 bases and J by 7 bases, with 22 bases left in between.

V is TRBV11-3 and J is TRBJ2-2; D is perhaps TRBD1 (6 bases). The CDR3 is made up of 13 amino acids. Germline V gives CDR1 SGHNT, CDR2 YENEEA. V dropped 10 bases and J dropped 6 bases, with 15 bases sitting between them. CDR3 in DNA: TGTGCCACCGGGACATTCAGGGCCGGGGAGCTGTTTTTT. Translation gives CATGTFRAGELFF.

This clone was observed a handful of times. The rearrangement links TRBV19 to TRBJ1-1, with 7 bases lining up with TRBD1. The J segment lost 1 base and the V segment lost 1 base, leaving 6 bases of the junction unmatched. The CDR3 is 16 residues long. The germline V gene encodes CDR1 LNHDA and CDR2 SQIVND (reference sequence). The CDR3 loop is CASSIGGTGANTEAFF. The CDR3 DNA reads as TGTGCCAGTAGTATAGGAGGAACAGGGGCGAACACTGAAGCTTTCTTT.

V is TRBV5-1 and J is TRBJ1-4, with D possibly matching TRBD1 (5 bases). V lost 5 bases to trimming and J lost 4 bases, with 9 bases between them. Per germline, CDR1 SGHRS and CDR2 YFSETQ. The CDR3 sequence is 13 residues long. CDR3 protein: CASRTDINEKLFF. In DNA form, the CDR3 reads TGCGCCAGCAGGACAGACATTAATGAAAAACTGTTTTTT.

This chain joins TRBV2 and TRBJ1-3; D uncertain. The ends were cut back, 2 bases at V and 4 bases at J, with 12 bases in the middle. This CDR3 has 15 amino acids. Germline V gives CDR1 SNHLY, CDR2 FYNNEI. As DNA, the CDR3 is TGTGCCAGCAGTGAACTACGAGGGTCAGGAAACACCATATATTTT. This gives the protein CASSELRGSGNTIYF.

This chain links TRBV6-5 with TRBJ1-5; 7 bases are shared with TRBD1. The CDR3 contains 15 residues. The germline CDR1 and CDR2 sequences are MNHEY and SVGAGI. J gave up 2 bases and V 4 bases, and 5 bases lay outside the gene matches. The CDR3 loop reads CASSLTGDGNQPQHF. In DNA, the CDR3 is TGTGCCAGCAGTTTAACAGGGGATGGCAATCAGCCCCAGCATTTT.

The chain is built from TRBV10-3 and TRBJ2-2, with D tentatively TRBD2 (5 bases). V gave up 1 base and J gave up 1 base, with 10 bases separating them. Germline loops: CDR1 ENHRY, CDR2 SYGVKD. This CDR3 contains 16 residues. The CDR3 nucleotides read TGTGCCATCAGTGAGTTCGACTACCTGAACACCGGGGAGCTGTTTTTT. Its translation is CAISEFDYLNTGELFF.

The V and J genes are TRBV18 and TRBJ2-1, with 11 bases identical to TRBD2. This CDR3 spans 20 amino acids. J lost 6 bases, V lost 2 bases, and 18 bases had no gene match. Germline-derived CDR1 and CDR2 are KGHSH and LQKENI. CDR3 in amino acids: CASSPVCSGGAVPWGNEQFF. The CDR3 bases are TGTGCCAGCTCACCAGTATGTAGCGGGGGGGCCGTCCCCTGGGGCAATGAGCAGTTCTTC.

The gene calls are TRBV7-6 and TRBJ2-1, with 9 bases matching TRBD2. The germline gives CDR1 SGHVS, CDR2 FNYEAQ. V lost 1 base and J lost 8; bases outside the gene matches: 6. The CDR3 covers 15 residues. CDR3 loop: CASSLEWRGGDEQFF. The CDR3 coding sequence is TGTGCCAGCAGCTTAGAATGGCGGGGGGGCGATGAGCAGTTCTTC.

V is TRBV25-1 and J is TRBJ1-2; no definite D call. This CDR3 is built from 13 residues. V was pared by 3 bases and J by 4 bases, with 9 bases between. Germline V gene data show CDR1 as MGHDK and CDR2 as SYGVNS. CDR3 in amino acids: CASSERGGYGYTF. CDR3 nucleotide sequence: TGTGCCAGCAGTGAGCGGGGTGGCTATGGCTACACCTTC.

The chain employs TRBV6-5 and TRBJ1-1, with 7 bases matching TRBD1. This CDR3 has 14 residues. Germline CDR1 MNHEY, CDR2 SVGAGI. V gave up 6 bases and J gave up 5 bases; unmatched junction bases: 9. As DNA, the CDR3 is TGTGCCAGCAGATCAACAGGGGTCAGGACTGAAGCTTTCTTT. As protein: CASRSTGVRTEAFF.

The J gene is TRBJ2-5, the V gene TRBV19, with 9 bases aligning to TRBD2. Unmatched junction bases numbered 9, after V lost 5 bases and J lost 2 bases. From germline, CDR1 is LNHDA and CDR2 SQIVND (reference sequence). There are 16 residues in the CDR3. The CDR3 bases are TGTGCCAGTAGTCTCCGGTTCAGCGGGGGGCAAGAGACCCAGTACTTC. Its translation is CASSLRFSGGQETQYF.

This chain links TRBV19 with TRBJ1-2; TRBD1 is a possible D gene (6 bases). Per the germline V gene, CDR1 is LNHDA and CDR2 is SQIVND (reference sequence). The CDR3 extends over 13 amino acids. V lost 9 bases, J lost 2 bases, and 13 bases lay in between. CDR3: CASARQENYGYTF. The CDR3 nucleotides read TGTGCCAGCGCCCGACAGGAAAACTATGGCTACACCTTC.

The V call is TRBV7-7, the J call TRBJ1-1; D remains ambiguous. V lost 5 bases, J lost 4 bases, and 11 bases lay in between. CDR3 length: 13 amino acids. CDR1 is SSHAT and CDR2 is FNYEAQ in the germline V gene (reference sequence). CDR3 in DNA: TGTGCCAGCAGCGCGGCGTACTCCACTGAAGCTTTCTTT. Encoded protein: CASSAAYSTEAFF.

In its sample, this clone was seen once. The chain employs TRBV19 and TRBJ2-1; maybe TRBD1 (6 bases). V shed 7 bases and J shed 4 bases, with 17 bases lying between them. CDR1 and CDR2 (germline): LNHDA, SQIVND (reference sequence). The CDR3 runs to 15 residues. This chain's CDR3 is CASTSPGHSYNEQFF. The CDR3 nucleotides are TGTGCCAGTACCTCACCGGGACACTCGTACAATGAGCAGTTCTTC.

As DNA, the CDR3 is TGTGCCAGCAGTGCCTTCGACAGAGAGCTCTATGGCTACACCTTC. Its protein product is CASSAFDRELYGYTF. This sequence joins TRBV6-2 or TRBV6-3 and TRBJ1-2; possible D gene TRBD1, 5 bases. CDR1 and CDR2 (germline): MNHEY, SVGEGT. This CDR3 contains 15 residues. Trimming removed 5 bases at V and 4 bases at J, with 17 bases between.

This clone was counted once. The genes are TRBV3-1 (or the pseudogene TRBV3-2) and TRBJ1-5; D is perhaps TRBD1 (6 bases). V lost 1 base and J 0 bases, leaving 10 bases between the germline ends. The length of the CDR3 is 16 residues. Germline values: CDR1 LGHDT, CDR2 YNNKEL (reference sequence). The CDR3 sequence is CASSQGDNYSNQPQHF. DNA for the CDR3: TGTGCCAGCAGCCAAGGGGACAACTATAGCAATCAGCCCCAGCATTTT.

The chain is built from TRBV27 and TRBJ1-2; D is uncertain. This CDR3 is 13 amino acids long. Germline V gene lookup returns CDR1 MNHEY and CDR2 SMNVEV (reference sequence). The V end was cut by 4 bases, the J end by 6 bases, with 12 bases between. CDR3 DNA sequence: TGTGCCAGCAGTTGGAGTGCGGGGAATGGCTACACCTTC. Its translation: CASSWSAGNGYTF.